The entry below gives a single T cell receptor (beta chain) sequence along with its context. The antigen is not known. Clones were sequenced by immunoSEQ multiplex PCR, and TCRdb holds only the in-frame ones, with some missing. The table shows about 50,000 clones, with around 90% occurring only once. This record comes from a study of OX40 agonist ivuxolimab in advanced cancers. Overall study: Prior anti-PD-1, anti-PD-L1 or anti-CTLA-4 therapy was allowed; about 39% had some.

The CDR3 spans 13 residues. V shed 5 bases, J shed 5 bases, and the junction held 5 bases outside the gene matches. The germline V gene has CDR1 MNHEY and CDR2 SMNVEV (reference sequence). Notes on the study in general: Specificity for antigen went undetermined in the expanded peripheral T cells. Dosing at 0.1 to 3.0 mg/kg was accompanied by clonal expansion of CD4+ and CD8+ blood T cells by week 6.

The receptor was derived from an adult with an advanced solid tumor such as melanoma, head and neck, liver or kidney cancer. The rearrangement joins TRBV27 to TRBJ2-7; 8 nucleotides line up with TRBD1. Material: CD4+ or CD8+ T cells sorted from blood, obtained in a trial of the OX40 agonist ivuxolimab. Written as DNA, the CDR3 is TGTGCCAGCAGTAGGACAGGGTTTAACGAGCAGTACTTC. Translation gives CASSRTGFNEQYF.